The source of this TCR beta chain is a study of blood T cell repertoires in COVID-19. The trim removed 6 bases at V and 4 bases at J, leaving 11 bases unmatched. CDR1 is SGHVS and CDR2 is FQNEAQ in the germline V gene. The CDR3 is 16 residues long. Some clones are missing from TCRdb's copy, which holds only in-frame ones; the method was immunoSEQ multiplex PCR. Seen here are 300,000 to 350,000 clones, 88% observed once, and the top ten hold under 2%. Sequencing was done on a sample of peripheral blood. This TCR was sampled from a woman in her 30s with COVID-19, enrolled during active disease. This chain joins TRBV7-8 and TRBJ2-3; 9 positions agree with TRBD2. The CDR3: CASRWKASGVADTQYF. DNA for the CDR3: TGTGCCAGCAGATGGAAGGCTAGCGGGGTGGCAGATACGCAGTATTTT.